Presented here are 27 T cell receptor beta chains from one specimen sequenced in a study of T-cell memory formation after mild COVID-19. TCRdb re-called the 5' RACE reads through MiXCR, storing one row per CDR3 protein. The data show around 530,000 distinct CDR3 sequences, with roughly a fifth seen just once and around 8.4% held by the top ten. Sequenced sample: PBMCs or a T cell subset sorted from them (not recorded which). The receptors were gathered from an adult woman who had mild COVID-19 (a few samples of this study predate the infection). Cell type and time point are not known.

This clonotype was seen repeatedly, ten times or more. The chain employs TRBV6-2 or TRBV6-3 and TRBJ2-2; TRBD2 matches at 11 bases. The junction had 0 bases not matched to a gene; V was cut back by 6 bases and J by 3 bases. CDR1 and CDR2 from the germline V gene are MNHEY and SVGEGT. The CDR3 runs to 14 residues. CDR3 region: CASRLAGDTGELFF. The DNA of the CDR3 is TGTGCCAGCAGACTAGCGGGGGACACCGGGGAGCTGTTTTTT.

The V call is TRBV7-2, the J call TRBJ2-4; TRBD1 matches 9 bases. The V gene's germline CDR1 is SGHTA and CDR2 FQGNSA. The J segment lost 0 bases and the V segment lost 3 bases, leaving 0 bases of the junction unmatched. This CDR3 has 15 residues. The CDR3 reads CASSLDRGAKNIQYF. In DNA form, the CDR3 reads TGTGCCAGCAGCTTGGACAGGGGAGCCAAAAACATTCAGTACTTC.

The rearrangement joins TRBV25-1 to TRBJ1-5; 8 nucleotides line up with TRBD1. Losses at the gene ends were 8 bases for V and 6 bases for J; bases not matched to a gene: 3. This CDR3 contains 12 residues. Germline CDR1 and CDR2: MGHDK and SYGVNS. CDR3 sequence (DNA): TGTGCCAGCGGACAGGGTTTTCAGCCCCAGCATTTT. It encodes CASGQGFQPQHF.

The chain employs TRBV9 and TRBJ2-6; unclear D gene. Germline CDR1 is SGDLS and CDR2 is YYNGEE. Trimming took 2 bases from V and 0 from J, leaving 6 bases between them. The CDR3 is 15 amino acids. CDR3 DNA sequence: TGTGCCAGCAGCGTCTCAGGCTCTGGGGCCAACGTCCTGACTTTC. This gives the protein CASSVSGSGANVLTF.

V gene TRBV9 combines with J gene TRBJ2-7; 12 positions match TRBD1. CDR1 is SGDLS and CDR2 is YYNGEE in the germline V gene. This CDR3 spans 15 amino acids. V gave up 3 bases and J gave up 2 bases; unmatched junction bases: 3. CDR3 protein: CASSAGTGGPYEQYF. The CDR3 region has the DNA TGTGCCAGCAGCGCTGGGACAGGGGGCCCCTACGAGCAGTACTTC.

CDR3 residues: CSVTGTDSYNEQFF. CDR3 DNA sequence: TGCAGCGTGACCGGGACGGACTCCTACAATGAGCAGTTCTTC. J is TRBJ2-1 and V is TRBV29-1; D could derive from TRBD1 or TRBD2 (5 bases each). CDR3 length: 14 residues. V lost 6 bases and J lost 0, with 12 bases in between. Germline CDR1 is SQVTM and CDR2 is ANQGSEA.

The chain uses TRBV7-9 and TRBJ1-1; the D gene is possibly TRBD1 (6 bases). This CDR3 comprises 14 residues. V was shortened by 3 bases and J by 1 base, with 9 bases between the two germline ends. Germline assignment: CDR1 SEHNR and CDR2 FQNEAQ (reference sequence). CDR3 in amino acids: CASSFRDKNTEAFF. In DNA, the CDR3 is TGTGCCAGCAGCTTCCGGGACAAGAACACTGAAGCTTTCTTT.

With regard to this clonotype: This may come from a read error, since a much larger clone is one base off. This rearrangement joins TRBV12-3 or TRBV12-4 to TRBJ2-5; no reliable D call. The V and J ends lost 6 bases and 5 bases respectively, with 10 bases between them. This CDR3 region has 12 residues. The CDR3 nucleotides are TGTGCCAGCAGGCTCATAGGGGAGACCCAGTACTTC. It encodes CASRLIGETQYF.

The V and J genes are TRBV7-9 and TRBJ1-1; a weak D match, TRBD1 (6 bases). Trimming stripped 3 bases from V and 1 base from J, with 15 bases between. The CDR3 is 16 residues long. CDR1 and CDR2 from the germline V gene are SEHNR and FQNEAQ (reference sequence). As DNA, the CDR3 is TGTGCCAGCAGCTTGGTAGGGGGTAGTTGGAACACTGAAGCTTTCTTT. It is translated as CASSLVGGSWNTEAFF.

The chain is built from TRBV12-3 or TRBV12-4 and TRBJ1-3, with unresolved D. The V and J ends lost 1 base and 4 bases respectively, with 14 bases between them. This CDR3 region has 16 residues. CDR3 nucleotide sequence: TGTGCCAGCAGTTTAGGGGCCCCGGCGACGGGAAACACCATATATTTT. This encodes CASSLGAPATGNTIYF.

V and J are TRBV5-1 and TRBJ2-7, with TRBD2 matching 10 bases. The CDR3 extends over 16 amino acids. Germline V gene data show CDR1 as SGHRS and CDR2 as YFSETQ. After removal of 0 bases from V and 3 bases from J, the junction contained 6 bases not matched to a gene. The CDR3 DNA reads TGCGCCAGCAGCTTGGAGGCTAGCGGGAGTGGCTACGAGCAGTACTTC. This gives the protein CASSLEASGSGYEQYF.

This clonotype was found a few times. CDR3 DNA: TGTGCCAGCAGCCACCGTGGGGCTAGGGAGACCCAGTACTTC. This encodes CASSHRGARETQYF. The chain links TRBV4-2 to TRBJ2-5; a weak D match, TRBD1 (5 bases). Per germline, CDR1 LGHNA and CDR2 YNFKEQ. This CDR3 contains 14 residues. V was pared by 3 bases and J by 5 bases, with 13 bases between.

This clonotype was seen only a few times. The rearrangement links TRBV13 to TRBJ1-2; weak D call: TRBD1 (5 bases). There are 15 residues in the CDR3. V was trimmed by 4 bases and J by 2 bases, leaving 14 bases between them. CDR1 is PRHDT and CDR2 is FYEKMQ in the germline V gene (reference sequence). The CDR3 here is CASSSSDSTNYGYTF. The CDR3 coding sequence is TGTGCCAGCAGCTCCTCTGACAGTACCAACTATGGCTACACCTTC.

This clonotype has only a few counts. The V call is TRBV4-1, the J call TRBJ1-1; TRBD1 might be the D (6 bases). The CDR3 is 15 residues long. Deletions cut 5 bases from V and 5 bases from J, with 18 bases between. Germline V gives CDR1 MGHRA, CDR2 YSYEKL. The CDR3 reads CASSAGVLGRTEAFF. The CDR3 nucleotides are TGCGCCAGCAGCGCAGGGGTCTTGGGGAGGACTGAAGCTTTCTTT.

The CDR3 coding sequence is TGTGCCAGCAGCTTGGAGTTCACTAGCGGGCCTCAAGAGACCCAGTACTTC. It yields the protein CASSLEFTSGPQETQYF. The chain combines TRBV5-6 with TRBJ2-5, with TRBD2 identical over 9 bases. Per the germline V gene, CDR1 is SGHDT and CDR2 is YYEEEE. V trimming: 0 bases; J trimming: 2 bases; junction bases outside the gene matches: 8. The CDR3 extends over 17 amino acids.

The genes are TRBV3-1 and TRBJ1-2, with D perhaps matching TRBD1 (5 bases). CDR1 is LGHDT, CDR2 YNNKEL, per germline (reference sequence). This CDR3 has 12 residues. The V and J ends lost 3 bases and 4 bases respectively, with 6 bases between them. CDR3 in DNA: TGTGCCAGCAGCCATGACAGCTATGGCTACACCTTC. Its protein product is CASSHDSYGYTF.

As DNA, the CDR3 is TGTGCCAGCAGTTACTCTCCACCGAACACTGAAGCTTTCTTT. Translated, it gives CASSYSPPNTEAFF. This rearrangement joins TRBV6-5 to TRBJ1-1; the D is unclear. V shed 0 bases and J shed 1 base, with 6 bases lying between them. Looked up from germline, CDR1 is MNHEY and CDR2 is SVGAGI. CDR3 length equals 14 residues.

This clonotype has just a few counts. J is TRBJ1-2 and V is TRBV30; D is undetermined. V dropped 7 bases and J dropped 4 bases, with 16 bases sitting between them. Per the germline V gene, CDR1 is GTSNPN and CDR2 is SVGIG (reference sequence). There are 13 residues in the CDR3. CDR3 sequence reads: CASDGNQGYGYTF. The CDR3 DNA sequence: TGTGCCTCGGACGGCAACCAAGGCTATGGCTACACCTTC.

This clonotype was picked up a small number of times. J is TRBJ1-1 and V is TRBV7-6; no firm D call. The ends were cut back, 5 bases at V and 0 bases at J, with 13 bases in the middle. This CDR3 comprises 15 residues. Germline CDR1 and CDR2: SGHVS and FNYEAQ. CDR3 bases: TGTGCCAGCAGCCCCGTCGGGCGAATGAACACTGAAGCTTTCTTT. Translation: CASSPVGRMNTEAFF. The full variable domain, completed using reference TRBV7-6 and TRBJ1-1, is GAGVSQSPRYKVTKRGQDVALRCDPISGHVSLYWYRQALGQGPEFLTYFNYEAQQDKSGLPNDRFSAERPEGSISTLTIQRTEQRDSAMYRCASSPVGRMNTEAFFGQGTRLTVV.

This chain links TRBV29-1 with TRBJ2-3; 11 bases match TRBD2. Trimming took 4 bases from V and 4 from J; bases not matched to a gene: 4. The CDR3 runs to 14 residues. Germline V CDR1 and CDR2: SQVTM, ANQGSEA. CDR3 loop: CSVGVAGGADTQYF. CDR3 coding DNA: TGCAGCGTTGGGGTAGCGGGGGGGGCAGATACGCAGTATTTT.

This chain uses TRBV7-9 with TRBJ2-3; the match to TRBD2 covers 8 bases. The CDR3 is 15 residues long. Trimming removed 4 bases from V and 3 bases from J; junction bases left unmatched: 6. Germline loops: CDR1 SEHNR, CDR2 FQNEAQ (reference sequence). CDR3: CASSSPGLVTDTQYF. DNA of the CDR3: TGTGCCAGCAGCTCTCCGGGACTAGTAACAGATACGCAGTATTTT.

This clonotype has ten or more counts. The CDR3 sequence: CASSILLKAGGTDTQYF. CDR3 in DNA: TGTGCCAGCAGTATCCTCTTAAAAGCGGGGGGTACAGATACGCAGTATTTT. The chain recombines TRBV12-3 or TRBV12-4 with TRBJ2-3; TRBD2 aligns across 9 bases. This CDR3 contains 17 residues. Trimming took 5 bases from V and 3 from J; bases not matched to a gene: 12.

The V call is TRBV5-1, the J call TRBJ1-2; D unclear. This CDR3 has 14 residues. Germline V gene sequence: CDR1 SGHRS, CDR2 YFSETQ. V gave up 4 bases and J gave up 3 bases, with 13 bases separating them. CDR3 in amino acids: CASSPVDRYYGYTF. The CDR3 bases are TGCGCCAGCAGCCCCGTTGACCGTTACTATGGCTACACCTTC.

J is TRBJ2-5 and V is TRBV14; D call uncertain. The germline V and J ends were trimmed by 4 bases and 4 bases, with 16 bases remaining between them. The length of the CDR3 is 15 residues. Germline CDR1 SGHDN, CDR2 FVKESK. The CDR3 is CASSLRRRAGETQYF. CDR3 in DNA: TGTGCCAGCAGCCTAAGGCGCCGGGCCGGAGAGACCCAGTACTTC.

The CDR3 coding sequence is TGCAGTGCTAGAGACCTACGCCACGAGCAGTACTTC. Residues: CSARDLRHEQYF. The V gene is TRBV20-1, the J gene TRBJ2-7; D is unresolved. The CDR3 length is 12 residues. The V and J ends lost 0 bases and 5 bases respectively, with 8 bases between them. The V gene's germline CDR1 is DFQATT and CDR2 SNEGSKA (reference sequence).

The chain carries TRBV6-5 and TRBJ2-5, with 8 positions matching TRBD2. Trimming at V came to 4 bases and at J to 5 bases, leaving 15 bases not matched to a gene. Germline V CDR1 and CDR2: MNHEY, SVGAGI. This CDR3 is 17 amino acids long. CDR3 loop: CASSSTSGGPPGETQYF. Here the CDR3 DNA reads TGTGCCAGCAGTTCCACGTCGGGAGGGCCCCCGGGGGAGACCCAGTACTTC.

Here the CDR3 DNA reads TGCGCCAGCAGCTATTCGACCGGGATTGCGGAAGCTTTCTTT. Its protein product is CASSYSTGIAEAFF. The J gene is TRBJ1-1, the V gene TRBV4-1; no reliable D call. Germline CDR1 reads MGHRA; CDR2 reads YSYEKL. Deletions cut 5 bases from V and 8 bases from J, with 18 bases between. This CDR3 is built from 14 residues.